Listed below are T cell receptor beta chains from one sample, sequenced in a study of CD8+CD57+ T cells in acquired aplastic anemia. TCRdb independently ran MiXCR on the reads; one entry per CDR3 protein. This table has roughly 93,000 distinct CDR3 sequences, around two thirds appearing once. Sequenced material: sorted CD4+, CD8+, or CD8+CD57+ T cells (not recorded which) from PBMCs. Every receptor here comes from a human donor with aplastic anemia. CDR3s include the opening cysteine and the closing phenylalanine or tryptophan. D genes are given only for firm matches. The listing skips clone size in some rows; elsewhere it reads once, few, many or a size class.

d_call j_call clone_size v_call cdr3_aa cdr3_nt
TRBD1 TRBJ2-5 . TRBV7-2 CASSLGQGMQETQYF TGTGCCAGCAGCCTGGGACAGGGGATGCAAGAGACCCAGTACTTC
TRBD1 TRBJ1-6 . TRBV10-3 CASSDGTGDNSPLHF TGTGCCAGCAGCGACGGGACAGGGGATAATTCACCCCTCCACTTT
. TRBJ1-2 . TRBV12-3/TRBV12-4 CASSSIGGGGYTF TGTGCCAGCAGTTCCATCGGGGGTGGTGGCTACACCTTC
TRBD1 TRBJ2-1 . TRBV15 CATSRVDRDNEQFF TGTGCAACCAGCAGAGTTGACAGGGACAATGAGCAGTTCTTC
TRBD2 TRBJ2-1 few TRBV20-1 CSAREGTSNEQFF TGCAGTGCTAGGGAGGGGACTAGCAATGAGCAGTTCTTC
. TRBJ1-3 . TRBV24-1 CATSDRGSSGNTIYF TGTGCCACCAGTGATCGCGGGAGTTCTGGAAACACCATATATTTT
TRBD1 TRBJ2-7 . TRBV2 CASSRSTGAAYEQYF TGTGCCAGCAGCCGGTCGACAGGGGCGGCCTACGAGCAGTACTTC
. TRBJ2-3 . TRBV2 CASSVDPGTDTQYF TGTGCCAGCAGTGTAGATCCCGGCACAGATACGCAGTATTTT
. TRBJ2-2 . TRBV19 CASSITGLELFF TGTGCCAGTAGTATCACAGGGTTGGAGCTGTTTTTT
TRBD1 TRBJ1-2 few TRBV15 CATNNKPGQGYGYTF TGTGCCACCAACAACAAACCGGGACAGGGATATGGCTACACCTTC
. TRBJ2-3 once TRBV9 CASSEGRFTDTQYF TGTGCCAGCAGCGAAGGCAGATTCACAGATACGCAGTATTTT
. TRBJ1-2 few TRBV20-1 CSASLVYGYTF TGCAGTGCTAGTTTGGTCTATGGCTACACCTTC
. TRBJ2-7 . TRBV25-1 CASSVTGTTDLYEQYF TGTGCCAGCAGTGTTACCGGGACGACGGATCTCTACGAGCAGTACTTC
TRBD2 TRBJ2-7 . TRBV9 CASSVVSGTYEQYF TGTGCCAGCAGCGTAGTTAGCGGGACTTACGAGCAGTACTTC
. TRBJ2-3 . TRBV19 CAAAAPAADTQYF TGTGCGGCCGCGGCGCCCGCGGCAGATACGCAGTATTTT
TRBD2 TRBJ2-7 . TRBV20-1 CSARVERGVPYEQYF TGCAGTGCTAGAGTGGAGCGGGGGGTACCCTACGAGCAGTACTTC
. TRBJ2-2 few TRBV2 CASSEEQQYTGELFF TGTGCCAGCAGTGAAGAACAGCAATACACCGGGGAGCTGTTTTTT
. TRBJ1-6 . TRBV20-1 CSARAIGPIADSPLHF TGCAGTGCTAGAGCCATTGGGCCGATTGCGGATTCACCCCTCCACTTT
. TRBJ2-3 . TRBV20-1 CSARGLSSTDTQYF TGCAGTGCTAGGGGACTTTCTAGCACAGATACGCAGTATTTT
. TRBJ2-1 . TRBV29-1 CSLKDVYEQFF TGCAGCCTCAAGGACGTGTACGAGCAGTTCTTC
. TRBJ1-2 few TRBV19 CASSPLVADGYTF TGTGCCAGTAGTCCCCTGGTAGCCGATGGCTACACCTTC
. TRBJ2-3 . TRBV19 CASSIEFSRGDTQYF TGTGCCAGTAGTATAGAGTTTAGCAGGGGAGATACGCAGTATTTT
TRBD1 TRBJ1-1 . TRBV7-9 CASSHRDRLLEAFF TGTGCCAGCAGCCATCGGGACAGACTCCTTGAGGCTTTCTTT
. TRBJ2-3 . TRBV5-1 CASSLGSGARVTDTQYF TGCGCCAGCAGCTTGGGTTCGGGGGCGCGGGTTACAGATACGCAGTATTTT
. TRBJ2-1 . TRBV15 CATSNRRAEQFF TGTGCCACCAGCAACCGACGGGCGGAGCAGTTCTTC
. TRBJ1-2 . TRBV9 CASSGMDGYTF TGTGCCAGCAGCGGAATGGACGGCTACACCTTC
. TRBJ2-1 . TRBV19 CASSNGLSSYNEQFF TGTGCCAGTAGTAACGGACTAAGCTCCTACAATGAGCAGTTCTTC
TRBD2 TRBJ2-7 . TRBV20-1 CSALSGGPYEQYF TGCAGTGCCCTGAGCGGGGGGCCCTACGAGCAGTACTTC
TRBD1 TRBJ1-4 few TRBV25-1 CASTGTGAIEKLFF TGTGCCAGCACCGGGACAGGGGCGATAGAAAAACTGTTTTTT
TRBD2 TRBJ2-5 . TRBV24-1 CATSPSGARGETQYF TGTGCCACCAGTCCTAGCGGGGCCCGGGGAGAGACCCAGTACTTC
. TRBJ1-5 . TRBV2 CASSEAQRDQPQHF TGTGCCAGCAGTGAAGCGCAGCGGGATCAGCCCCAGCATTTT
TRBD1 TRBJ1-6 few TRBV19 CASSLGTGGSPLHF TGTGCCAGTAGTCTCGGGACAGGGGGATCACCCCTCCACTTT
. TRBJ2-7 . TRBV12-3/TRBV12-4 CASSLARGEQYF TGTGCCAGCAGTTTAGCGCGTGGGGAGCAGTACTTC
. TRBJ1-1 . TRBV2 CASIGTGALNTEAFF TGTGCCAGCATTGGGACGGGGGCCTTGAACACTGAAGCTTTCTTT
. TRBJ2-7 . TRBV7-9 CASSLRDAYEQYF TGTGCCAGCAGCTTAAGGGATGCCTACGAGCAGTACTTC
TRBD1 TRBJ2-5 once TRBV15 CATSRGTAGTQYF TGTGCCACCAGCAGGGGGACAGCCGGGACCCAGTACTTC
TRBD1 TRBJ2-1 many TRBV5-1 CASTYRGLYNEQFF TGCGCCAGCACCTACAGGGGGCTGTACAATGAGCAGTTCTTC
. TRBJ1-5 . TRBV9 CASSVGEGSNQPQHF TGTGCCAGCAGCGTAGGGGAGGGGTCAAATCAGCCCCAGCATTTT
. TRBJ1-5 . TRBV20-1 CSARDHAGNSNQPQHF TGCAGTGCTAGAGATCACGCCGGGAATAGCAATCAGCCCCAGCATTTT
. TRBJ2-7 once TRBV20-1 CSASGGGNYEQYF TGCAGTGCTAGTGGAGGGGGCAACTACGAGCAGTACTTC
. TRBJ2-7 . TRBV29-1 CSVEWDGTYEQYF TGCAGCGTTGAATGGGACGGAACCTACGAGCAGTACTTC
. TRBJ1-5 . TRBV29-1 CSVAMSGRDQPQHF TGCAGCGTTGCCATGTCCGGGAGAGACCAGCCCCAGCATTTT
. TRBJ2-5 . TRBV2 CASSLGRNQPQYF TGTGCCAGCAGTTTGGGACGGAATCAGCCCCAGTACTTC
. TRBJ1-6 . TRBV7-3 CASSLGNGSPLHF TGTGCCAGCAGCTTAGGTAACGGATCACCCCTCCACTTT
. TRBJ2-7 medium-sized TRBV29-1 CSVEDWRQPYEQYF TGCAGCGTTGAAGACTGGCGGCAGCCCTACGAGCAGTACTTC
. TRBJ1-5 . TRBV27 CASSLSAYGQPQHF TGTGCCAGCAGTTTATCGGCTTACGGGCAGCCCCAGCATTTT